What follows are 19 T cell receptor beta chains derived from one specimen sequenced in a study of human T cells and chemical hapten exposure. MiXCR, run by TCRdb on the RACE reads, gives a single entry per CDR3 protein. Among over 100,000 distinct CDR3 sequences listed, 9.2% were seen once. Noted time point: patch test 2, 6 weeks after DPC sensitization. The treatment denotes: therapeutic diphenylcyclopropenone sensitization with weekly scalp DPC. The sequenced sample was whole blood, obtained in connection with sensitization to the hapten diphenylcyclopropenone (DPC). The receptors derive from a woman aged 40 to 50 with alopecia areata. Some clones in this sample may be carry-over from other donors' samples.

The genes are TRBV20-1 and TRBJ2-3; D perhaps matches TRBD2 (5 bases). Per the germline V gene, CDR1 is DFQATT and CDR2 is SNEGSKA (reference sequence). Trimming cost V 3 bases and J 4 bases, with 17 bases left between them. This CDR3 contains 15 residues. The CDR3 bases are TGCAGTGCTAGGACCCCCTTCGCGGGCGCAGATACGCAGTATTTT. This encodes CSARTPFAGADTQYF.

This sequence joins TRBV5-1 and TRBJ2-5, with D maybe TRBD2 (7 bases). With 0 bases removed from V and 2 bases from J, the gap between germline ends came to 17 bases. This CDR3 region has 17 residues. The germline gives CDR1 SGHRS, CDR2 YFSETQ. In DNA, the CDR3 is TGCGCCAGCAGCTTGGTACTCGGCGGGGGCCAACAAGAGACCCAGTACTTC. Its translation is CASSLVLGGGQQETQYF.

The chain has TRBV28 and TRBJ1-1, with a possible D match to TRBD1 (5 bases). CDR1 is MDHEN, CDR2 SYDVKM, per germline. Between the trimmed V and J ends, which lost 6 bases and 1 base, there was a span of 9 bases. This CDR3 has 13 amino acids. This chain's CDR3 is CASSQDTNTEAFF. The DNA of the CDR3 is TGTGCCAGCAGCCAGGACACGAACACTGAAGCTTTCTTT. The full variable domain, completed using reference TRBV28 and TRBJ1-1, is DVKVTQSSRYLVKRTGEKVFLECVQDMDHENMFWYRQDPGLGLRLIYFSYDVKMKEKGDIPEGYSVSREKKERFSLILESASTNQTSMYLCASSQDTNTEAFFGQGTRLTVV.

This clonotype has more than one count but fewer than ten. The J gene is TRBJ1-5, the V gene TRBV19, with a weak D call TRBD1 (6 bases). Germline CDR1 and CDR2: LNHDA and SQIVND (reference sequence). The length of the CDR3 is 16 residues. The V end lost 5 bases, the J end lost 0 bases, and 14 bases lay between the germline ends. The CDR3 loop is CASSSDRRYSNQPQHF. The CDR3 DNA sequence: TGTGCCAGTAGTTCAGACAGGAGATATAGCAATCAGCCCCAGCATTTT.

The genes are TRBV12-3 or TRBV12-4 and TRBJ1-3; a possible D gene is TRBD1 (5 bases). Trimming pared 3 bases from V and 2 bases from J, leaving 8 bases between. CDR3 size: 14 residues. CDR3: CASSFGGAGNTIYF. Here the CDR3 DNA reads TGTGCCAGCAGTTTCGGGGGGGCTGGAAACACCATATATTTT.

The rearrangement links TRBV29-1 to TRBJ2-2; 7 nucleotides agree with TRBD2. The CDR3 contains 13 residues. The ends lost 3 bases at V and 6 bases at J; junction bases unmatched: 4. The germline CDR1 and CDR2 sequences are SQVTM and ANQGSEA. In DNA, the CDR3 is TGCAGCGTTGAGGCGGGGGTCCCCGGGGAGCTGTTTTTT. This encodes CSVEAGVPGELFF.

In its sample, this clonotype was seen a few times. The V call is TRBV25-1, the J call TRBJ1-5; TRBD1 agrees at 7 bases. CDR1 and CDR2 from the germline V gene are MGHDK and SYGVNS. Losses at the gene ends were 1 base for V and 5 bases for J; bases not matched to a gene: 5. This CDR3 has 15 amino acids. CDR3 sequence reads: CASSELGGGDQPQHF. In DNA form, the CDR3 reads TGTGCCAGCAGTGAATTAGGAGGGGGCGATCAGCCCCAGCATTTT.

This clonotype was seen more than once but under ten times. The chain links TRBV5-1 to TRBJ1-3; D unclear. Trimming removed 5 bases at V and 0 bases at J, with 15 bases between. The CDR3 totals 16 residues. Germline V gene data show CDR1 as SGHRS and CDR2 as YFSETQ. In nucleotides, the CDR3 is TGCGCCAGCAGTACGCCGGGGAGTGGCTCTGGAAACACCATATATTTT. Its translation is CASSTPGSGSGNTIYF.

In DNA form, the CDR3 reads TGTGCCAGCAGTTACTCCCTAGATTTAACGTCTGGGGCCAACGTCCTGACTTTC. Encoded protein: CASSYSLDLTSGANVLTF. V usage is TRBV6-2 or TRBV6-3 and J usage is TRBJ2-6; D remains ambiguous. The CDR3 has 18 residues. With 0 bases removed from V and 1 base from J, the gap between germline ends came to 13 bases. Germline CDR1 reads MNHEY; CDR2 reads SVGEGT.

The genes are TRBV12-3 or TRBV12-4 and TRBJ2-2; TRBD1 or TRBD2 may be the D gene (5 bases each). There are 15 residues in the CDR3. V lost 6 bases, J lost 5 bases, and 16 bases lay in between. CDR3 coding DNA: TGTGCCAGCAGGCCGGGGCTCCTTTTGACCGGGGAGCTGTTTTTT. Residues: CASRPGLLLTGELFF.

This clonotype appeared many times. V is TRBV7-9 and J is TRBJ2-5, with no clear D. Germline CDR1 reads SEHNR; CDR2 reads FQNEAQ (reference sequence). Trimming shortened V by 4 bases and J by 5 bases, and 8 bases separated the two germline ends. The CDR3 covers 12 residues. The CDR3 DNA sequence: TGTGCCAGCAGCTACCTAGGGGAGACCCAGTACTTC. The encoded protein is CASSYLGETQYF.

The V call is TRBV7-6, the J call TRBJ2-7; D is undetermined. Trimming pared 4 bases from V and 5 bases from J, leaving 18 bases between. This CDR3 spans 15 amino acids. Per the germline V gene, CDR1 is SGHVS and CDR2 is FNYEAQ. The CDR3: CASSSLLGPRDEQYF. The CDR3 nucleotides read TGTGCCAGCAGCTCCCTCCTCGGTCCTCGGGACGAGCAGTACTTC. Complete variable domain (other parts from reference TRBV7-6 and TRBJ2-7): GAGVSQSPRYKVTKRGQDVALRCDPISGHVSLYWYRQALGQGPEFLTYFNYEAQQDKSGLPNDRFSAERPEGSISTLTIQRTEQRDSAMYRCASSSLLGPRDEQYFGPGTRLTVT.

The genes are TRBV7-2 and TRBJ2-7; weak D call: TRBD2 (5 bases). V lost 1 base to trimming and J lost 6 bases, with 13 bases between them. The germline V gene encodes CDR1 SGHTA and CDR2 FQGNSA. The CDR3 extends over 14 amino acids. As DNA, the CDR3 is TGTGCCAGCAGCTTAGAGCCCCCGGGGAGCGAGCAGTACTTC. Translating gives CASSLEPPGSEQYF.

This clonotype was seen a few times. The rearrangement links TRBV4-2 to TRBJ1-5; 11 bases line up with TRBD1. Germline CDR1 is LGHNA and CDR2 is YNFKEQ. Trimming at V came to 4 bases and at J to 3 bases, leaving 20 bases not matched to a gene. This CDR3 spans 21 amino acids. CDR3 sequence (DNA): TGTGCCAGCAGCCTCTCAAGACCAGGACAGGGGGCTTGGAGCGTCAATCAGCCCCAGCATTTT. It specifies CASSLSRPGQGAWSVNQPQHF.

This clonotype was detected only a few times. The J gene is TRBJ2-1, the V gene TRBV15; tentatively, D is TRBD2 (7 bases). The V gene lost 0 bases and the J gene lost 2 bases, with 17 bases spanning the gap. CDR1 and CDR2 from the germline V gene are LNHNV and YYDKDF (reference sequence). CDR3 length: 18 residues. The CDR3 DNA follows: TGTGCCACCAGCAGAGATCTGAGGGGGGGGCAAACCTACAATGAGCAGTTCTTC. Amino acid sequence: CATSRDLRGGQTYNEQFF.

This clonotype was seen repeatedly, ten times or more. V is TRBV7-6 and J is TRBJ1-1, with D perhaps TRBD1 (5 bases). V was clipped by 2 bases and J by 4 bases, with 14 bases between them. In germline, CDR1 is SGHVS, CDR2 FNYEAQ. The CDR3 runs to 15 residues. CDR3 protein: CASSLYLQGSTEAFF. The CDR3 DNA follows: TGTGCCAGCAGCTTATATCTTCAGGGTAGCACTGAAGCTTTCTTT.

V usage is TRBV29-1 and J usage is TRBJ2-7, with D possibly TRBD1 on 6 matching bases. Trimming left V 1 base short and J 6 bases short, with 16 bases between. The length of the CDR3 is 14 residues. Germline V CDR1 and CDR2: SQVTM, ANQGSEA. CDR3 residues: CSVEVTVRGGEQYF. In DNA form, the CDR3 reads TGCAGCGTTGAAGTAACGGTCAGGGGCGGCGAGCAGTACTTC.

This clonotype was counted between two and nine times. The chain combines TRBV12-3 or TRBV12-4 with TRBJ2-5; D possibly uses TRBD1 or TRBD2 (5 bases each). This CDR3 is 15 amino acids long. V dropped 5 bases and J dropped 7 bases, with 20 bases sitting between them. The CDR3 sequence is CASSDPKTQGATQYF. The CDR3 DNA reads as TGTGCCAGCAGTGATCCGAAAACGCAGGGAGCGACCCAGTACTTC.

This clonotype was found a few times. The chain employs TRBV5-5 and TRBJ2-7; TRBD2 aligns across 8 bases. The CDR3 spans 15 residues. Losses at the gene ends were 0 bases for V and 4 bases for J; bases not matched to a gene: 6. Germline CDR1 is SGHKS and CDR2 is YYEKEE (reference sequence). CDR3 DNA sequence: TGTGCCAGCAGCTTGGAGACGGGGGGGATGTACGAGCAGTACTTC. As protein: CASSLETGGMYEQYF.